One TCR beta chain is described in this entry. As yet, its antigen is unknown. Profiled with immunoSEQ multiplex PCR; TCRdb holds only in-frame clones, not every one. The profile shows 75,000 to 100,000 clones, roughly 90% of them singletons. This specimen comes from a study of OX40 agonist ivuxolimab in advanced cancers. Overall study results and limits: Patients who responded partially at 0.1-3.0 mg/kg showed clonal expansion ranking among the lowest.

V was clipped by 5 bases and J by 5 bases, with 15 bases between them. Germline V lookup: CDR1 SEHNR, CDR2 FQNEAQ (reference sequence). CDR3 size: 15 residues. The V call is TRBV7-9, the J call TRBJ2-2; D tentatively fits TRBD1 or TRBD2 (5 bases each). The sequence came from an adult with an advanced solid tumor such as melanoma, head and neck, liver or kidney cancer. The sequencing here drew on CD4+ or CD8+ T cells sorted from blood, taken in a trial of the OX40 agonist ivuxolimab. CDR3 sequence: CASSPERGRTGELFF. CDR3 DNA: TGTGCCAGCAGCCCTGAGAGGGGTCGGACCGGGGAGCTGTTTTTT.